The entry that follows covers one T cell receptor beta chain sequence. The sample comes from a study of shared clonotypes between healthy human individuals. On the study more broadly: The study drew on two women and a few men aged 18 to 49 as donors.

Trimming took 4 bases from V and 5 from J; bases not matched to a gene: 6. This CDR3 has 13 amino acids. The germline gives CDR1 SGHRS, CDR2 YFSETQ. Healthy adults negative for HIV, lacking recent acute infections or vaccinations, served as donors. Method: immunoSEQ multiplex PCR; TCRdb's copy keeps in-frame clones and lacks some. The sample comprises about 2.3 million clones, approximately 93% of which are singletons, and about 0.37% rests with the top ten. The source is a man between 18 and 29 years old in good health. Some clones in this sample may be carry-over from other donors' samples. Specimen: naive CD4+ T cells from PBMCs. Subset: CD45RA+ positively selected. This chain links TRBV5-1 with TRBJ2-7; 7 nucleotides agree with TRBD1. In DNA, the CDR3 is TGCGCCAGCAGCCCCAGGACAGGCGACGAGCAGTACTTC. It specifies CASSPRTGDEQYF.